This T cell receptor (beta chain) was captured by sequencing in a study of T cells in Graves' hyperthyroidism and ophthalmopathy. In this sample, this clonotype turned up many times. Lactation, pregnancy, other autoimmune disease or uncontrolled infection excluded patients. Using RNA transcripts as the source, TCR beta CDR3 regions were amplified. TCR CDR3 regions were first amplified by RT-PCR with HTBI primers. TCRdb redid the calling of the multiplex PCR reads with MiXCR, one entry per CDR3 protein. The data show some 620,000 distinct CDR3 sequences, about a sixth seen once. The CDR3 has 14 residues. The ends were cut back, 5 bases at V and 6 bases at J, with 15 bases in the middle. The V gene's germline CDR1 is SGHRS and CDR2 YFSETQ.

Material: blood. This TCR derives from a woman aged 25-40 years with Graves' hyperthyroidism. This chain connects TRBV5-1 to TRBJ2-1; D uncertain. The CDR3 loop reads CASSSSAEVNEQFF. CDR3 bases: TGCGCCAGCAGTTCCTCTGCCGAGGTCAATGAGCAGTTCTTC.